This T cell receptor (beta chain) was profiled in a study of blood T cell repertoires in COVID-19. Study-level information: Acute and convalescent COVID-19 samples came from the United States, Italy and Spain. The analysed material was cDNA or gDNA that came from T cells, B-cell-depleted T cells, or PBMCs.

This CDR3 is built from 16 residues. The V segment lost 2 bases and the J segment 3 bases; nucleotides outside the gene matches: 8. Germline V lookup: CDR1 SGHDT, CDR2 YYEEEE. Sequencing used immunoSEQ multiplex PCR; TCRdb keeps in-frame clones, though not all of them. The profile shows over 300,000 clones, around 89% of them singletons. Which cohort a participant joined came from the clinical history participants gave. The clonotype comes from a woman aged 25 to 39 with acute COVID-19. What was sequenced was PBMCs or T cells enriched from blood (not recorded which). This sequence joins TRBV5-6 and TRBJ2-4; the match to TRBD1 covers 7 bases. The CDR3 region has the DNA TGTGCCAGCAGCTTTTTTGACAGGGATTACAAAAACATTCAGTACTTC. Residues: CASSFFDRDYKNIQYF.